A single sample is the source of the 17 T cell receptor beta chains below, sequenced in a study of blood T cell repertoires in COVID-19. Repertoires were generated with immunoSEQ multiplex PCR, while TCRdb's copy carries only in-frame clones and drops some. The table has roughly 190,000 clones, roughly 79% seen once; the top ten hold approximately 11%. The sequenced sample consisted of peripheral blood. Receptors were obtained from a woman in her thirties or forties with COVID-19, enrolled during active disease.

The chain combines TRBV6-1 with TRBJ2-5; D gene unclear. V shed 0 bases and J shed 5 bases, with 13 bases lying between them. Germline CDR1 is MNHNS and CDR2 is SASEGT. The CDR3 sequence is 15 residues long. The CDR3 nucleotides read TGTGCCAGCAGTGAAGCAGGAGCCACCATCGAGACCCAGTACTTC. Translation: CASSEAGATIETQYF.

The CDR3 loop reads CSVQIAVKTDTQYF. The CDR3 nucleotides are TGCAGCGTACAAATAGCGGTAAAAACAGATACGCAGTATTTT. The chain has TRBV29-1 and TRBJ2-3, with a weak D call TRBD2 (6 bases). V lost 6 bases and J 3 bases, leaving 16 bases between the germline ends. The CDR3 spans 14 residues. The germline CDR1 and CDR2 sequences are SQVTM and ANQGSEA.

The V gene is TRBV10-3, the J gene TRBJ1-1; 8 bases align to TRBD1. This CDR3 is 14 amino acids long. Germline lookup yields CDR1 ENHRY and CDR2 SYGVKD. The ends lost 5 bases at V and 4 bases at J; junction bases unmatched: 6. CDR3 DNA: TGTGCCATCAGTCAGGGGGCTGCGGGCACTGAAGCTTTCTTT. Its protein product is CAISQGAAGTEAFF.

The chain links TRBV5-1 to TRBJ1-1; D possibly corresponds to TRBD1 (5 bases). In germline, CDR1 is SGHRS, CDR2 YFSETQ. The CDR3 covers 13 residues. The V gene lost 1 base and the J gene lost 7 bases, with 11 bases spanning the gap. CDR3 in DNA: TGCGCCAGCAGCTTGCAGGGCCTTTTTGAAGCTTTCTTT. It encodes CASSLQGLFEAFF. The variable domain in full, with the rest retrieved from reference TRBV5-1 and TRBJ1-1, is KAGVTQTPRYLIKTRGQQVTLSCSPISGHRSVSWYQQTPGQGLQFLFEYFSETQRNKGNFPGRFSGRQFSNSRSEMNVSTLELGDSALYLCASSLQGLFEAFFGQGTRLTVV.

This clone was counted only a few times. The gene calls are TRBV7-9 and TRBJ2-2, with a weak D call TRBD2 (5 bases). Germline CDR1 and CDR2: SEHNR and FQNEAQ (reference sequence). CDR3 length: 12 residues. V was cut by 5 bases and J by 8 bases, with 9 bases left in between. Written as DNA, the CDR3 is TGTGCCAGCAGCCCGGGGAAGGGGGAGCTGTTTTTT. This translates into CASSPGKGELFF.

The CDR3 coding sequence is TGCGCCAGCAGCCGAGGGACAGGGAACTCTGGGGCCAACGTCCTGACTTTC. It specifies CASSRGTGNSGANVLTF. The chain recombines TRBV4-1 with TRBJ2-6, with TRBD1 matching 9 bases. From germline, CDR1 is MGHRA and CDR2 YSYEKL. The CDR3 consists of 17 residues. After removal of 4 bases from V and 0 bases from J, the junction contained 4 bases not matched to a gene.

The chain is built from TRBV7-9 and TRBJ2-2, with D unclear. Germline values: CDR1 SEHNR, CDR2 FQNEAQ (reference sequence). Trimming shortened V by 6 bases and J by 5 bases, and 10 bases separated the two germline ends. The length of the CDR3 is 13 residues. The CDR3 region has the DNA TGTGCCAGCAGAGACCTGAGGACCGGGGAGCTGTTTTTT. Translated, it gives CASRDLRTGELFF.

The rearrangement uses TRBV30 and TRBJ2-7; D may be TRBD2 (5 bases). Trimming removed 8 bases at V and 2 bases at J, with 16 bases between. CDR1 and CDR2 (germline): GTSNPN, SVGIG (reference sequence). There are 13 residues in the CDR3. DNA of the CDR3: TGTGCCGTAAGGATACCGGGGACCTACGAGCAGTACTTC. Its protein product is CAVRIPGTYEQYF. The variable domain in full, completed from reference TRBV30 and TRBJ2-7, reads SQTIHQWPATLVQPVGSPLSLECTVEGTSNPNLYWYRQAAGRGLQLLFYSVGIGQISSEVPQNLSASRPQDRQFILSSKKLLLSDSGFYLCAVRIPGTYEQYFGPGTRLTVT.

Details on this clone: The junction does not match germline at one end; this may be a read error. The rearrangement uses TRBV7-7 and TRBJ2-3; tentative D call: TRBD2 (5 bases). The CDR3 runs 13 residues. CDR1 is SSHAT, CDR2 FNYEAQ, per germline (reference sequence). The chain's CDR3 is CASSLAELDAQYF. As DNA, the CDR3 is TGTGCTAGCAGCTTAGCCGAACTAGACGCGCAGTATTTT. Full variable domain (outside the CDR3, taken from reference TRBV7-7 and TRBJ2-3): GAGVSQSPRYKVTKRGQDVTLRCDPISSHATLYWYQQALGQGPEFLTYFNYEAQPDKSGLPSDRFSAERPEGSISTLTIQRTEQRDSAMYRCASSLAELDAQYFGPGTRLTVL.

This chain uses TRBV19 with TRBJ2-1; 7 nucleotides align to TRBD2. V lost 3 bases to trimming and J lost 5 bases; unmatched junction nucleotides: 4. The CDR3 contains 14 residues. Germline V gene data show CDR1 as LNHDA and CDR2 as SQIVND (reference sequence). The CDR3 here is CASSMRENHNEQFF. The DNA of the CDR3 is TGTGCCAGTAGTATGCGGGAGAACCACAATGAGCAGTTCTTC.

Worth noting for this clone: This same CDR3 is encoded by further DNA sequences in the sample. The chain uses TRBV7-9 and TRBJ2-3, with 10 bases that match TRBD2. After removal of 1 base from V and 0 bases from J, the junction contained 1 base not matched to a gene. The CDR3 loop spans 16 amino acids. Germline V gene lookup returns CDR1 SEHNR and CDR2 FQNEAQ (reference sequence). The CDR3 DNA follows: TGTGCCAGCAGCTTAGGACTAGCGGGTAGCACAGATACGCAGTATTTT. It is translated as CASSLGLAGSTDTQYF.

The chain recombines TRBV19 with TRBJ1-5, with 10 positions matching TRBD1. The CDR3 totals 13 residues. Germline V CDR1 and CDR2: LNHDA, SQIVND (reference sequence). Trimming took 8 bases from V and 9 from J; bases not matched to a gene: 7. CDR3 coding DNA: TGTGCCAGTGGGGACAGGGGCTTTGGGCCCCAGCATTTT. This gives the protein CASGDRGFGPQHF.

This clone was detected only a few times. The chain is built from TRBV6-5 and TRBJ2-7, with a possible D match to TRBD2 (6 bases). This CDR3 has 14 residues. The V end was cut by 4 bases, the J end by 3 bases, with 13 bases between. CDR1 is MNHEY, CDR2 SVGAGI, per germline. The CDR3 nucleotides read TGTGCCAGCAGTTCTGGGACTGGAGGCTACGAGCAGTACTTC. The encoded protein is CASSSGTGGYEQYF.

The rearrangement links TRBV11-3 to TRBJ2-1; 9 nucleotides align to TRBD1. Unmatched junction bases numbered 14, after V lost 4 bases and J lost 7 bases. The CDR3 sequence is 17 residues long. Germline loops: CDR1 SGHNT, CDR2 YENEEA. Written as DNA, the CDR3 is TGTGCCAGCAGCTCCGGTATTTGGGGACAGGGCAGGAATGAGCAGTTCTTC. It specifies CASSSGIWGQGRNEQFF.

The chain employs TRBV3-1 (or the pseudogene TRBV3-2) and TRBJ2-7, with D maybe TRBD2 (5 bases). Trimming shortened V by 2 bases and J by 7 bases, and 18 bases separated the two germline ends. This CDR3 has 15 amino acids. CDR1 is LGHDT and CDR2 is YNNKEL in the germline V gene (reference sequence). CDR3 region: CASSQSSSGPLEQYF. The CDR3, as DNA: TGTGCCAGCAGCCAAAGTAGCAGCGGCCCCTTGGAGCAGTACTTC.

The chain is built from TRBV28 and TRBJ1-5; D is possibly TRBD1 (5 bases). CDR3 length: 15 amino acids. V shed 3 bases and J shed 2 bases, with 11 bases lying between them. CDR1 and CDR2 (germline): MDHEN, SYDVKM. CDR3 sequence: CASSFDSYGNQPQHF. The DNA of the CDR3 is TGTGCCAGCAGTTTCGACAGTTACGGCAATCAGCCCCAGCATTTT.

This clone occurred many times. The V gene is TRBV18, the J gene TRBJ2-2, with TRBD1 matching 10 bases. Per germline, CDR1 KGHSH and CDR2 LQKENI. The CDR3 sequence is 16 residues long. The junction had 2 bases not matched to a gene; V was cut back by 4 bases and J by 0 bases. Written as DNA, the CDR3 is TGTGCCAGCTCACAGACAGGGGGCTCGAACACCGGGGAGCTGTTTTTT. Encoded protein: CASSQTGGSNTGELFF.